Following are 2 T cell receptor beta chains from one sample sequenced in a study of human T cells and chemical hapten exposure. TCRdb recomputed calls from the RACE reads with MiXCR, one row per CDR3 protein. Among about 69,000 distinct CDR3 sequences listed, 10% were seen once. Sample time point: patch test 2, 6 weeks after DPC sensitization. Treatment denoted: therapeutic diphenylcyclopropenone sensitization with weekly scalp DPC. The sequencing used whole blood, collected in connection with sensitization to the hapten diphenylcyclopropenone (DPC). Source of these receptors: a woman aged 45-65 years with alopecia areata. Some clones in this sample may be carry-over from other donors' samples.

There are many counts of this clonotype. The CDR3 loop is CASSFRAGASDTQYF. CDR3 nucleotides: TGTGCCAGCAGTTTTCGGGCGGGCGCCTCCGATACGCAGTATTTT. The V gene is TRBV28, the J gene TRBJ2-3, with D possibly being TRBD2 (5 bases). Germline CDR1 reads MDHEN; CDR2 reads SYDVKM. The V end was cut by 3 bases, the J end by 6 bases, with 16 bases between. This CDR3 has 15 amino acids. Supplemented by reference TRBV28 and TRBJ2-3, the full variable domain reads DVKVTQSSRYLVKRTGEKVFLECVQDMDHENMFWYRQDPGLGLRLIYFSYDVKMKEKGDIPEGYSVSREKKERFSLILESASTNQTSMYLCASSFRAGASDTQYFGPGTRLTVL.

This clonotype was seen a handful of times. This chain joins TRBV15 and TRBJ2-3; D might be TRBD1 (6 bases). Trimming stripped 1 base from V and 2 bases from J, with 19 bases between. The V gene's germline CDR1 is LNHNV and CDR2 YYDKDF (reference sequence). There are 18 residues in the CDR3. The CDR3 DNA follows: TGTGCCACCAGCAGAGCTAGTACAGGGTGGCGGCCCACAGATACGCAGTATTTT. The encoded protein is CATSRASTGWRPTDTQYF. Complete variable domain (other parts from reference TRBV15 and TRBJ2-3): DAMVIQNPRYQVTQFGKPVTLSCSQTLNHNVMYWYQQKSSQAPKLLFHYYDKDFNNEADTPDNFQSRRPNTSFCFLDIRSPGLGDTAMYLCATSRASTGWRPTDTQYFGPGTRLTVL.